The rows below give T cell receptor beta chains drawn from one sample of a study of T-cell reconstitution after alpha-beta-depleted transplantation in children. TCRdb processed the PCR reads anew with MiXCR; each CDR3 protein has one entry. The table records 280,000 or so distinct CDR3 sequences, around 10% of them present only once. Source: peripheral blood, taken 180 days after TCRalphabeta/CD19-depleted stem cell transplant. The source is a male patient between 2 and 10 years old who had a stem cell transplant for chronic granulomatous disease, so the T cells may come from the graft donor. Both conserved end residues are part of each CDR3. Fields, in order: clone size, D gene, J gene, V gene, CDR3 protein, CDR3 DNA. A D gene is named only where the DNA matches it firmly. Size is stated for part of the rows, as once, few or many counts, or as a class when the clone is expanded.

many,NA,TRBJ2-5,TRBV7-9,CASSPQGGGETQYF,TGTGCCAGCAGCCCGCAGGGAGGGGGAGAGACCCAGTACTTC
many,TRBD2,TRBJ2-1,TRBV12-3/TRBV12-4,CASSLTALAGPNYNEQFF,TGTGCCAGCAGTTTAACTGCCCTAGCGGGGCCCAACTACAATGAGCAGTTCTTC
many,NA,TRBJ2-3,TRBV29-1,CSVDNPQTQYF,TGCAGCGTTGATAATCCACAAACGCAGTATTTT
many,NA,TRBJ1-6,TRBV7-2,CASSHYNSPLHF,TGTGCCAGCAGCCATTATAATTCACCCCTCCACTTT
many,TRBD2,TRBJ2-3,TRBV5-5,CASSLGLAGGDTQYF,TGTGCCAGCAGCTTGGGGCTAGCGGGGGGGGATACGCAGTATTTT
many,NA,TRBJ1-1,TRBV5-1,CASSLGQVVGANTEAFF,TGCGCCAGCAGCTTGGGGCAGGTGGTTGGCGCCAACACTGAAGCTTTCTTT
many,TRBD1,TRBJ2-7,TRBV5-1,CASSLGQGDNEQYF,TGCGCCAGCAGCTTGGGACAGGGAGACAACGAGCAGTACTTC
many,NA,TRBJ2-7,TRBV28,CASRKTAFSEQYF,TGTGCCAGCAGGAAGACGGCTTTCTCCGAGCAGTACTTC
many,TRBD1,TRBJ2-5,TRBV7-2,CASSPGTGWETQYF,TGTGCCAGCAGCCCTGGGACAGGTTGGGAGACCCAGTACTTC
many,TRBD1,TRBJ2-7,TRBV15,CATSSEGTGPYEQYF,TGTGCCACCAGCAGTGAAGGGACAGGGCCCTACGAGCAGTACTTC
few,NA,TRBJ2-7,TRBV9,CTSSLMGEDYEQYF,TGTACCAGCAGCCTCATGGGGGAAGACTACGAGCAGTACTTC
many,TRBD1,TRBJ2-7,TRBV7-2,CASSLGAGTGVSYEQYF,TGTGCCAGCAGCTTAGGGGCCGGGACAGGGGTCTCCTACGAGCAGTACTTC
many,NA,TRBJ2-2,TRBV20-1,CSASPGNTGELFF,TGCAGTGCTAGTCCAGGGAACACCGGGGAGCTGTTTTTT
many,NA,TRBJ1-1,TRBV20-1,CSASRANTEAFF,TGCAGTGCTAGTAGGGCGAACACTGAAGCTTTCTTT
many,TRBD2,TRBJ2-3,TRBV20-1,CSARDFVAGGADTQYF,TGCAGTGCTAGAGATTTTGTAGCGGGGGGAGCAGATACGCAGTATTTT
few,NA,TRBJ2-1,TRBV7-9,CASSLPAGINEQFF,TGTGCCAGCAGCTTACCCGCAGGCATCAATGAGCAGTTCTTC
NA,TRBD2,TRBJ2-7,TRBV18,CASSPGAGGLPRAYYEQYF,TGTGCCAGCTCACCAGGGGCGGGAGGCCTTCCTAGGGCCTACTACGAGCAGTACTTC
NA,NA,TRBJ1-2,TRBV2,CASSFSPGFGPDHYGYTF,TGTGCCAGCAGTTTTTCCCCCGGTTTTGGACCCGACCACTATGGCTACACCTTC
many,TRBD2,TRBJ2-5,TRBV20-1,CSARGTSGMLETQYF,TGCAGTGCTAGGGGGACTAGCGGGATGTTGGAGACCCAGTACTTC
many,NA,TRBJ2-3,TRBV7-6,CASSRALGVSDTQYF,TGTGCCAGCAGCCGCGCACTGGGGGTTTCGGATACGCAGTATTTT
many,TRBD2,TRBJ2-7,TRBV20-1,CSARGLREAYEQYF,TGCAGTGCTAGAGGTCTCCGGGAGGCGTACGAGCAGTACTTC
many,NA,TRBJ2-3,TRBV7-3,CASSVGSSTDTQYF,TGTGCCAGCAGCGTGGGGAGTAGCACAGATACGCAGTATTTT
many,NA,TRBJ2-7,TRBV10-3,CAISGDRPSYEQYF,TGTGCCATCAGTGGTGACAGACCTTCCTACGAGCAGTACTTC
many,TRBD2,TRBJ2-1,TRBV6-2/TRBV6-3,CASIGMAGGFYNEQFF,TGTGCCAGCATTGGGATGGCGGGGGGATTTTACAATGAGCAGTTCTTC
NA,NA,TRBJ2-3,TRBV11-2,CASSLEPVRQDTQYF,TGTGCCAGCAGCTTAGAACCAGTCCGACAGGATACGCAGTATTTT
many,TRBD2,TRBJ2-1,TRBV4-2,CASSPPLGTSGRASYNEQFF,TGTGCCAGCAGCCCTCCTTTAGGGACTAGCGGGAGGGCGTCCTACAATGAGCAGTTCTTC
NA,TRBD2,TRBJ2-5,TRBV3-1,CASSLNRGLADTQETQYF,TGTGCCAGCAGCCTAAACAGAGGACTAGCGGATACCCAAGAGACCCAGTACTTC
many,NA,TRBJ1-2,TRBV28,CASSLGKPNYGYTF,TGTGCCAGCAGTTTGGGCAAACCTAACTATGGCTACACCTTC
many,NA,TRBJ2-1,TRBV5-5,CASSLKGGLYNEQFF,TGTGCCAGCAGCTTGAAGGGCGGGCTTTACAATGAGCAGTTCTTC
many,NA,TRBJ2-2,TRBV6-6,CATGDINTGELFF,TGTGCCACCGGGGACATAAACACCGGGGAGCTGTTTTTT
many,TRBD1,TRBJ1-1,TRBV4-3,CASSSWTGERNTEAFF,TGCGCCAGCAGCTCCTGGACAGGGGAGAGGAACACTGAAGCTTTCTTT
many,TRBD2,TRBJ2-7,TRBV5-1,CASSPRTSGSLDYEQYF,TGCGCCAGCAGCCCTCGGACTAGCGGGAGTTTGGACTACGAGCAGTACTTC
many,TRBD1,TRBJ2-3,TRBV7-9,CASSWIGTGSPDTQYF,TGTGCCAGCAGCTGGATTGGGACAGGATCCCCAGATACGCAGTATTTT
many,NA,TRBJ2-2,TRBV5-6,CASSLVFAEVTGELFF,TGTGCCAGCAGCTTGGTCTTTGCGGAGGTCACCGGGGAGCTGTTTTTT
many,NA,TRBJ2-3,TRBV5-1,CASSLEISTDTQYF,TGCGCCAGCAGCTTGGAAATAAGCACAGATACGCAGTATTTT
many,NA,TRBJ2-7,TRBV20-1,CSAQAPGEQYF,TGCAGTGCTCAGGCCCCGGGCGAGCAGTACTTC
many,NA,TRBJ2-5,TRBV28,CASSSEVRYQETQYF,TGTGCCAGCAGTAGCGAAGTAAGGTACCAAGAGACCCAGTACTTC
many,TRBD2,TRBJ2-7,TRBV20-1,CSAPPGGRVNEQYF,TGCAGTGCTCCACCGGGGGGTCGAGTTAACGAGCAGTACTTC
many,NA,TRBJ2-3,TRBV10-3,CAISGGIALIDTQYF,TGTGCCATCAGCGGGGGAATAGCCCTTATAGATACGCAGTATTTT
many,NA,TRBJ1-4,TRBV12-3/TRBV12-4,CASSLFPINEKLFF,TGTGCCAGCAGTTTATTTCCGATTAATGAAAAACTGTTTTTT
many,NA,TRBJ1-2,TRBV10-3,CAISELSLSTANYGYTF,TGTGCCATCAGTGAGCTAAGCCTCTCGACAGCAAACTATGGCTACACCTTC
many,NA,TRBJ2-7,TRBV5-1,CASSLEGSPYEQYF,TGCGCCAGCAGCTTGGAGGGATCCCCCTACGAGCAGTACTTC
many,NA,TRBJ2-1,TRBV5-1,CASSLQAAPGDEQFF,TGCGCCAGCAGCTTGCAGGCAGCCCCTGGGGATGAGCAGTTCTTC
many,NA,TRBJ1-5,TRBV30,CAWGHSNQPQHF,TGTGCCTGGGGACATTCCAATCAGCCCCAGCATTTT
few,TRBD2,TRBJ2-5,TRBV11-1,CASSFSSGRLGRLETQYF,TGTGCCAGCAGCTTCTCTAGCGGGAGACTCGGTCGGTTAGAGACCCAGTACTTC
many,NA,TRBJ2-7,TRBV7-2,CASSSGTSAYEQYF,TGTGCCAGCAGCTCAGGGACTTCAGCCTACGAGCAGTACTTC
NA,NA,TRBJ2-3,TRBV28,CAMGPEPRSTDTQYF,TGTGCCATGGGCCCCGAGCCGCGCAGCACAGATACGCAGTATTTT
many,TRBD2,TRBJ2-1,TRBV5-1,CASSPSTSGAYNEQFF,TGCGCCAGCAGTCCATCGACTAGCGGGGCCTACAATGAGCAGTTCTTC
many,NA,TRBJ2-7,TRBV20-1,CSANDRSTSYEQYF,TGCAGTGCTAACGACCGCTCAACCTCCTACGAGCAGTACTTC
many,NA,TRBJ2-5,TRBV15,CATSRDHGTPAQETQYF,TGTGCCACCAGCAGAGACCACGGGACACCAGCCCAAGAGACCCAGTACTTC
many,TRBD2,TRBJ2-7,TRBV20-1,CRVLAGDEQYF,TGCAGGGTACTAGCGGGAGACGAGCAGTACTTC
many,NA,TRBJ2-3,TRBV12-3/TRBV12-4,CASSFGHLLWDTQYF,TGTGCCAGCAGTTTTGGGCATCTTTTGTGGGATACGCAGTATTTT
many,TRBD2,TRBJ2-1,TRBV24-1,CATSDSGLAGDSSYNEQFF,TGTGCCACCAGTGATTCAGGACTAGCGGGCGACAGCTCCTACAATGAGCAGTTCTTC
many,NA,TRBJ1-2,TRBV4-3,CASSHGINYGYTF,TGCGCCAGCAGCCACGGGATCAACTATGGCTACACCTTC